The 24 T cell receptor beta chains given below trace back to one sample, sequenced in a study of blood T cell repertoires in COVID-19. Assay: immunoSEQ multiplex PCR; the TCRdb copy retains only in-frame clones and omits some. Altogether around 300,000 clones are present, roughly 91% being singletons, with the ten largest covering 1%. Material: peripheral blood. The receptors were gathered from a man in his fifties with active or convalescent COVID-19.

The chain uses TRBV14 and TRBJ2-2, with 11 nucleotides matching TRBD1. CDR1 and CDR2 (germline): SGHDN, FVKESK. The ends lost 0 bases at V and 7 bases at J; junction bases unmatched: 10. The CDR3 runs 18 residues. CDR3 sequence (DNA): TGTGCCAGCAGCCAAGAGTGGGGACAGGGGGGAGACAGCGGGGAGCTGTTTTTT. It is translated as CASSQEWGQGGDSGELFF.

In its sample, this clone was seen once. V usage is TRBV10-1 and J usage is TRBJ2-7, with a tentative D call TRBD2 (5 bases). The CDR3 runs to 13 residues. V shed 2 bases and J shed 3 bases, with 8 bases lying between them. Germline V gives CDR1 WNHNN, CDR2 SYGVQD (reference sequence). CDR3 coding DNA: TGCGCCAGCAGTGAGGTCGGGATCTACGAGCAGTACTTC. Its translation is CASSEVGIYEQYF.

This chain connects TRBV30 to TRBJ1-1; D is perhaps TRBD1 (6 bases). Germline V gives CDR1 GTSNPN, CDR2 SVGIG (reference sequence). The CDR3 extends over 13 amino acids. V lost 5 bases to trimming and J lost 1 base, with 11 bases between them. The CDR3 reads CAWSGTPNTEAFF. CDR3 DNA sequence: TGTGCCTGGTCCGGGACACCGAACACTGAAGCTTTCTTT.

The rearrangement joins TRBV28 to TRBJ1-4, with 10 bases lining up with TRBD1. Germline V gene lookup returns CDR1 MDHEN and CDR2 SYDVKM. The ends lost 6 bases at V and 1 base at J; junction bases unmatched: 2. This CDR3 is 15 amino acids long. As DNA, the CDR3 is TGTGCCAGCAGCTGGGACAGGGGAACTAATGAAAAACTGTTTTTT. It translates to CASSWDRGTNEKLFF.

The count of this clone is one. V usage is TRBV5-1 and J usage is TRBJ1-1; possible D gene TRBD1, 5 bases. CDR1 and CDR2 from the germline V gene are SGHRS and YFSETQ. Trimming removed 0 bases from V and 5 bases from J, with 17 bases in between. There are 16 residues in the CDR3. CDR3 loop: CASSLVPGYRRTEAFF. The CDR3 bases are TGCGCCAGCAGCTTGGTGCCAGGGTATCGAAGAACTGAAGCTTTCTTT.

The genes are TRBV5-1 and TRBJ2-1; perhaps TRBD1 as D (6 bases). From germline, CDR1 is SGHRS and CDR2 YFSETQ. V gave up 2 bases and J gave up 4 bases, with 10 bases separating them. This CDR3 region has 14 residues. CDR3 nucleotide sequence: TGCGCCAGCAGCTTCGGGACAACATACAATGAGCAGTTCTTC. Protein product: CASSFGTTYNEQFF.

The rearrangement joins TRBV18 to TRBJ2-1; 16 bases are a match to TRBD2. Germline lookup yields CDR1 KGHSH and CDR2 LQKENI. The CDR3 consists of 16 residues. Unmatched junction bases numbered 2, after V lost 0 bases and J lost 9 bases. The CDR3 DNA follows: TGTGCCAGCTCACCACCGGGGACTAGCGGGAGGGGTGAGCAGTTCTTC. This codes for CASSPPGTSGRGEQFF.

The CDR3 region has the DNA TGTGCCAGCAGTTACACAGGATTCAAGACCTACGAGCAGTACTTC. Translated: CASSYTGFKTYEQYF. The V call is TRBV27, the J call TRBJ2-7, with D possibly matching TRBD1 (5 bases). CDR3 length: 15 amino acids. CDR1 is MNHEY and CDR2 is SMNVEV in the germline V gene (reference sequence). V was cut by 4 bases and J by 2 bases, with 15 bases left in between.

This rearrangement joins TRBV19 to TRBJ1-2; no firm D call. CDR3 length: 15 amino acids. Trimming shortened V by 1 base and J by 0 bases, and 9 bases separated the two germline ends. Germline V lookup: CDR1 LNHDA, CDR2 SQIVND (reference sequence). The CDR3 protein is CASSIAGFPNYGYTF. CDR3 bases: TGTGCCAGTAGTATAGCGGGTTTTCCTAACTATGGCTACACCTTC.

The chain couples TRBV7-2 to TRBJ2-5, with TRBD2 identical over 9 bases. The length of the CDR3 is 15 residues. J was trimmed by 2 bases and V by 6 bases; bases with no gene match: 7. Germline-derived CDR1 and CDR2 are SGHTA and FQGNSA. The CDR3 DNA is TGTGCCAGCAGTCGTACTAGCGGGCGACAAGAGACCCAGTACTTC. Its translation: CASSRTSGRQETQYF.

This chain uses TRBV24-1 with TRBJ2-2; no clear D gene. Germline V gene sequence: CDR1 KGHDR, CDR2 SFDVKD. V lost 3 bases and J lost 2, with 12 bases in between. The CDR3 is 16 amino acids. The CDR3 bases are TGTGCCACCAGTGATGTTGACTCGTTAAACACCGGGGAGCTGTTTTTT. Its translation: CATSDVDSLNTGELFF.

The CDR3 region has the DNA TGTGCCAGCTGGACAGGGCTAAACTATGGCTACACCTTC. This encodes CASWTGLNYGYTF. The V gene is TRBV28, the J gene TRBJ1-2, with TRBD1 identical over 8 bases. The CDR3 has 13 amino acids. The germline V gene encodes CDR1 MDHEN and CDR2 SYDVKM. Trimming took 8 bases from V and 2 from J; bases not matched to a gene: 4.

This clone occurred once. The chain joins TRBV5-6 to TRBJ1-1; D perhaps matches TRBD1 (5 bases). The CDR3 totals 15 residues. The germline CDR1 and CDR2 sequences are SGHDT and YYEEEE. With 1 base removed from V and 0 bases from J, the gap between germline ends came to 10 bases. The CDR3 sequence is CASSLYRSMNTEAFF. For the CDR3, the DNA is TGTGCCAGCAGCTTGTACAGGTCAATGAACACTGAAGCTTTCTTT.

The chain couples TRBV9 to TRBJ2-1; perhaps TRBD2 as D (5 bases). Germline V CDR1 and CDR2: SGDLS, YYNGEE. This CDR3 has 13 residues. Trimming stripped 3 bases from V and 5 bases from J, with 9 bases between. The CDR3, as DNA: TGTGCCAGCAGCGCCGGGATCCACAATGAGCAGTTCTTC. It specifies CASSAGIHNEQFF.

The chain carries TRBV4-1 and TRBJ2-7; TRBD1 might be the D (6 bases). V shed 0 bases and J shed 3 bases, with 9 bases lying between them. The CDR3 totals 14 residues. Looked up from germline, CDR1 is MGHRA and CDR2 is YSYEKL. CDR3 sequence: CASSQDRGRYEQYF. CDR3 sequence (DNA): TGCGCCAGCAGCCAAGACAGGGGCCGCTACGAGCAGTACTTC.

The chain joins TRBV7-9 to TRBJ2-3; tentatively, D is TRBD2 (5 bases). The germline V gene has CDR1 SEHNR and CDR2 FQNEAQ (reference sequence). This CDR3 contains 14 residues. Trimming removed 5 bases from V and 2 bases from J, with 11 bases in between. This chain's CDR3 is CASSPRTYTDTQYF. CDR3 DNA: TGTGCCAGCAGCCCACGGACTTACACAGATACGCAGTATTTT. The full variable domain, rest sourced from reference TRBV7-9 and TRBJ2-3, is DTGVSQNPRHKITKRGQNVTFRCDPISEHNRLYWYRQTLGQGPEFLTYFQNEAQLEKSRLLSDRFSAERPKGSFSTLEIQRTEQGDSAMYLCASSPRTYTDTQYFGPGTRLTVL.

The CDR3, as DNA: TGTGCCAGCAGCCATCCGGGACTAGCGGGAATCAACGAGCAGTACTTC. Protein: CASSHPGLAGINEQYF. This chain links TRBV7-3 with TRBJ2-7, with 13 bases identical to TRBD2. The V gene end was trimmed by 5 bases and the J gene end by 5 bases; junction bases not matched to a gene: 9. Germline values: CDR1 SGHTA, CDR2 FQGTGA. The CDR3 length is 16 residues.

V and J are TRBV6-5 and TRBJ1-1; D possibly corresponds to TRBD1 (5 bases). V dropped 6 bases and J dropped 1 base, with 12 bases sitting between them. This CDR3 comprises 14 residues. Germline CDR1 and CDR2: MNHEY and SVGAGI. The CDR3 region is CASSRQSSNTEAFF. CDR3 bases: TGTGCCAGCAGCCGACAGTCTTCGAACACTGAAGCTTTCTTT.

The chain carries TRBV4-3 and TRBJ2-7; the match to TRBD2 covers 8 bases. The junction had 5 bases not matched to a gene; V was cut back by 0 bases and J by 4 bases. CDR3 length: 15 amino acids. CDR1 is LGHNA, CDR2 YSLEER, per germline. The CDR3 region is CASSQEVSGIYEQYF. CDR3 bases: TGCGCCAGCAGCCAAGAGGTTAGCGGGATATACGAGCAGTACTTC.

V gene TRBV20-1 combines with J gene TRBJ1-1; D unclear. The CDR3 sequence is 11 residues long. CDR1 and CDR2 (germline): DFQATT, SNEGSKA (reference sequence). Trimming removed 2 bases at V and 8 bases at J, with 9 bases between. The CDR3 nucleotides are TGCAGTGCTAGAAATGGCCAGGAAGCTTTCTTT. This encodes CSARNGQEAFF.

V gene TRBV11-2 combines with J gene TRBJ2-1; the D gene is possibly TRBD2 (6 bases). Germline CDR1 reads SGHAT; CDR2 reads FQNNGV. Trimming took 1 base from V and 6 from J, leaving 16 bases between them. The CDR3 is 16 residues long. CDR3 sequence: CASSLGQGGAANEQFF. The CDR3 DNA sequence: TGTGCCAGCAGCTTAGGCCAGGGAGGAGCGGCCAATGAGCAGTTCTTC. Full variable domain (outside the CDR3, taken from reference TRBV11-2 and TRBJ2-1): EAGVAQSPRYKIIEKRQSVAFWCNPISGHATLYWYQQILGQGPKLLIQFQNNGVVDDSQLPKDRFSAERLKGVDSTLKIQPAKLEDSAVYLCASSLGQGGAANEQFFGPGTRLTVL.

The CDR3 region has the DNA TGTGCCAGCAGCTTGGGGGGGTCCGGGTCACCCCTCCACTTT. This translates into CASSLGGSGSPLHF. The chain has TRBV7-9 and TRBJ1-6; perhaps TRBD1 as D (5 bases). This CDR3 has 14 residues. The germline V and J ends were trimmed by 3 bases and 10 bases, with 13 bases remaining between them. The germline V gene has CDR1 SEHNR and CDR2 FQNEAQ (reference sequence).

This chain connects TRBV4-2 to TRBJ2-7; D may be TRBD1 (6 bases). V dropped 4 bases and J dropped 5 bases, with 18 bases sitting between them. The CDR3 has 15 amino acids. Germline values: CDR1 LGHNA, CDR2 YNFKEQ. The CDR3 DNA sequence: TGTGCCAGCAGCCCCAAAATGGGTCAGGGGCACGAGCAGTACTTC. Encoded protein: CASSPKMGQGHEQYF.

In DNA form, the CDR3 reads TGTGCCACGGGAGTATCCAATGAGCAGTTCTTC. It encodes CATGVSNEQFF. The chain couples TRBV6-5 to TRBJ2-1; D possibly corresponds to TRBD2 (6 bases). The V and J ends lost 10 bases and 6 bases respectively, with 10 bases between them. From germline, CDR1 is MNHEY and CDR2 SVGAGI. The CDR3 sequence is 11 residues long.